This T cell receptor (beta chain) was sequenced in a study of blood T cell repertoires in COVID-19. In the study overall: Nucleic acid was either cDNA or gDNA, and it came from T cells, B-cell-depleted T cells, or PBMCs.

Repertoires were generated with immunoSEQ multiplex PCR, while TCRdb's copy carries only in-frame clones and drops some. Here the sample spans about 370,000 clones, approximately 90% being singletons. This CDR3 region has 15 residues. Germline lookup yields CDR1 SGHTA and CDR2 FQGTGA. Trimming removed 2 bases from V and 1 base from J, with 11 bases in between. The gene calls are TRBV7-3 and TRBJ1-1; D is unresolved. This clonotype was sampled from a woman in her 40s who had been exposed to COVID-19. Sequences were obtained from PBMCs or T cells enriched from blood (not recorded which). The CDR3: CASSLLGGPNTEAFF. The CDR3 DNA sequence: TGTGCCAGCAGCTTATTAGGCGGGCCGAACACTGAAGCTTTCTTT.